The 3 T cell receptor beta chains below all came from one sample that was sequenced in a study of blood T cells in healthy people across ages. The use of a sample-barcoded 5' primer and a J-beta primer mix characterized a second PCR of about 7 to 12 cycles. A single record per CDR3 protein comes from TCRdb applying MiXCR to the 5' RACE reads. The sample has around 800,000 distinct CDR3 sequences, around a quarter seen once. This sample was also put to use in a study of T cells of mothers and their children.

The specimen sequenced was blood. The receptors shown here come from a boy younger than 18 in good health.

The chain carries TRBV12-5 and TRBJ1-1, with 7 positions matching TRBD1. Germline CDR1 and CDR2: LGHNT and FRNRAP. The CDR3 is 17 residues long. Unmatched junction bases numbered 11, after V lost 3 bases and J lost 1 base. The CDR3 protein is CASGFLLRQGPNTEAFF. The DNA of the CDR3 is TGTGCTAGTGGTTTCCTGCTCCGACAGGGCCCGAACACTGAAGCTTTCTTT.

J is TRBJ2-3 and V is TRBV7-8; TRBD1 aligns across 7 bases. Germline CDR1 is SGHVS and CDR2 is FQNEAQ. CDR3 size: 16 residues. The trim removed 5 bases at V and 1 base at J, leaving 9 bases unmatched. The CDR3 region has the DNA TGTGCCAGCAGCCCATGGGGAGACAGGGGCACAGATACGCAGTATTTT. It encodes CASSPWGDRGTDTQYF.

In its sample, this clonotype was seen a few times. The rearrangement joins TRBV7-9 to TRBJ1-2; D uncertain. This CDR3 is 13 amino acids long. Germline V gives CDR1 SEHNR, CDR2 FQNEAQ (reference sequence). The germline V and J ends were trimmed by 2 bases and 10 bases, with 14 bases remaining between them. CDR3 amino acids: CASSLPSGIVYTF. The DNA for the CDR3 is TGTGCCAGCAGCTTACCCTCAGGCATTGTCTACACCTTC.